This T cell receptor beta chain was retrieved from a study of cytomegalovirus exposure and HLA in healthy donors. The PCR employed 60 Vbeta primers together with 13 Jbeta primers. Sequencing was performed with immunoSEQ multiplex PCR; in TCRdb, only in-frame clones are kept and a portion is missing. Of about 160,000 clones listed, over 70% are singletons. General study results and limits: TCR beta sequences reportedly predicted the HLA-A and HLA-B alleles of most subjects accurately.

A word on this clone: Antigen: not known.

The sequence was obtained from a woman aged 45 to 65 in good health and CMV-seropositive. Sequenced: PBMCs.

This CDR3 reads CASRKTGPPNTEAFF. The CDR3 DNA reads as TGTGCCAGCAGGAAGACAGGGCCTCCGAACACTGAAGCTTTCTTT. V usage is TRBV2 and J usage is TRBJ1-1; 7 nucleotides match TRBD1. V lost 6 bases to trimming and J lost 1 base; unmatched junction nucleotides: 8. CDR3 length equals 15 residues. CDR1 is SNHLY, CDR2 FYNNEI, per germline.